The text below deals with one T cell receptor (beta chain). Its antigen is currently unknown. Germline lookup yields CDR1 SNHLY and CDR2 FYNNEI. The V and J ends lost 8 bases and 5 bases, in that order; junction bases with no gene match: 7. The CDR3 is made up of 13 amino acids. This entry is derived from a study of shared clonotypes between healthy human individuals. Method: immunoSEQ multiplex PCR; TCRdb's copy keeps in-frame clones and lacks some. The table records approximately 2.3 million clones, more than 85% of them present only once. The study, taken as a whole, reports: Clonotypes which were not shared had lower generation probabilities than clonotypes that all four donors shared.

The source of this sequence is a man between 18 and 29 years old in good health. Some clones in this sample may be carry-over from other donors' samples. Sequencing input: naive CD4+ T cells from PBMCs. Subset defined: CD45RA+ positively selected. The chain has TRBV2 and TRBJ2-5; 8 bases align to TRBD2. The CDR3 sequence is CASGGTRGETQYF. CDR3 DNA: TGTGCCAGCGGGGGGACTAGAGGCGAGACCCAGTACTTC.